These 11 T cell receptor beta chains originate from one sample sequenced in a study of blood T cell repertoires in COVID-19. This table comes from immunoSEQ multiplex PCR, and its TCRdb copy is limited to in-frame clones, with some not included. The sample shows 170,000 or so clones, about 86% of them seen only once. The sample comprised peripheral blood. The receptors here all came from a man over 45 with active or convalescent COVID-19.

The chain recombines TRBV12-3 or TRBV12-4 with TRBJ2-7, with D possibly being TRBD2 (6 bases). Trimming cost V 3 bases and J 10 bases, with 13 bases left between them. This CDR3 is 12 amino acids long. The CDR3, as DNA: TGTGCCAGCAGTTTGGCCTTTAGCGGACAGTACTTC. Residues: CASSLAFSGQYF.

In this sample, this clone turned up once. The genes are TRBV3-1 (or the pseudogene TRBV3-2) and TRBJ2-7; 13 bases line up with TRBD2. The germline V gene has CDR1 LGHDT and CDR2 YNNKEL (reference sequence). The V gene end was trimmed by 2 bases and the J gene end by 6 bases; junction bases not matched to a gene: 4. The CDR3 is 15 amino acids. CDR3 sequence reads: CASSQTSGRASEQYF. Written as DNA, the CDR3 is TGTGCCAGCAGCCAAACTAGCGGGAGGGCCTCCGAGCAGTACTTC.

The chain combines TRBV3-1 (or the pseudogene TRBV3-2) with TRBJ1-6; D is uncertain. Germline CDR1 reads LGHDT; CDR2 reads YNNKEL (reference sequence). The length of the CDR3 is 13 residues. Trimming cost V 1 base and J 8 bases, with 6 bases left between them. CDR3: CASSQGPDSPLHF. The CDR3 nucleotides are TGTGCCAGCAGCCAAGGGCCCGATTCACCCCTCCACTTT.

The genes are TRBV11-3 and TRBJ2-7; 7 bases are shared with TRBD2. The CDR3 totals 14 residues. Trimming took 4 bases from V and 1 from J; bases not matched to a gene: 4. CDR1 is SGHNT, CDR2 YENEEA, per germline. CDR3 sequence: CASSYSGSSYEQYF. The CDR3 bases are TGTGCCAGCAGCTATAGCGGGTCTTCCTACGAGCAGTACTTC.

This chain uses TRBV4-1 with TRBJ2-7, with TRBD1 matching 10 bases. In germline, CDR1 is MGHRA, CDR2 YSYEKL. V gave up 4 bases and J gave up 2 bases; unmatched junction bases: 5. The CDR3 runs 15 residues. In DNA form, the CDR3 reads TGCGCCAGCAGCCCACGGACAGGGGGGGCCTACGAGCAGTACTTC. Encoded protein: CASSPRTGGAYEQYF.

This clone has just one count. The chain combines TRBV4-2 with TRBJ2-1, with D unresolved. V was pared by 3 bases and J by 8 bases, with 5 bases between. The CDR3 is made up of 11 amino acids. Germline values: CDR1 LGHNA, CDR2 YNFKEQ. In DNA, the CDR3 is TGTGCCAGCAGCCATTCGGATGAGCAGTTCTTC. Protein product: CASSHSDEQFF.

The chain employs TRBV7-2 and TRBJ2-3, with a possible D match to TRBD2 (5 bases). The CDR3 runs to 14 residues. Germline lookup yields CDR1 SGHTA and CDR2 FQGNSA. V lost 4 bases to trimming and J lost 4 bases, with 12 bases between them. Here the CDR3 DNA reads TGTGCCAGCAGCTCCGGACTTGTCGCAGATACGCAGTATTTT. It specifies CASSSGLVADTQYF. The full variable domain, its missing parts supplied by reference TRBV7-2 and TRBJ2-3, is GAGVSQSPSNKVTEKGKDVELRCDPISGHTALYWYRQSLGQGLEFLIYFQGNSAPDKSGLPSDRFSAERTGGSVSTLTIQRTQQEDSAVYLCASSSGLVADTQYFGPGTRLTVL.

This chain joins TRBV3-1 (or the pseudogene TRBV3-2) and TRBJ1-2, with 7 bases identical to TRBD1. CDR3 length equals 14 residues. The ends lost 4 bases at V and 3 bases at J; junction bases unmatched: 5. Germline V gives CDR1 LGHDT, CDR2 YNNKEL (reference sequence). The CDR3 DNA follows: TGTGCCAGCAGCCGCAAGGACAGGTACTATGGCTACACCTTC. Its translation is CASSRKDRYYGYTF.

This clone has only a few counts. The V gene is TRBV19, the J gene TRBJ1-2; D remains unclear. This CDR3 has 15 residues. Per the germline V gene, CDR1 is LNHDA and CDR2 is SQIVND (reference sequence). Deletions cut 5 bases from V and 2 bases from J, with 15 bases between. This CDR3 is CASSLSMVSNYGYTF. The CDR3 DNA follows: TGTGCCAGTAGTTTGAGCATGGTTTCAAACTATGGCTACACCTTC.

This rearrangement joins TRBV24-1 to TRBJ2-1; TRBD2 is a possible D gene (6 bases). With 3 bases removed from V and 0 bases from J, the gap between germline ends came to 20 bases. This CDR3 has 19 residues. CDR1 is KGHDR, CDR2 SFDVKD, per germline. The CDR3 DNA is TGTGCCACCAGTGATGTTCCGGGACTCCAGGGAACCTCCTACAATGAGCAGTTCTTC. Its translation: CATSDVPGLQGTSYNEQFF.

This clone was observed a few times. V and J are TRBV20-1 and TRBJ1-4; D perhaps matches TRBD1 (5 bases). The germline gives CDR1 DFQATT, CDR2 SNEGSKA (reference sequence). Trimming cost V 6 bases and J 6 bases, with 17 bases left between them. The CDR3 covers 14 residues. The CDR3 coding sequence is TGCAGTGCCAGTCTAGGAGGGGCGGATGAAAAACTGTTTTTT. Translated, it gives CSASLGGADEKLFF.